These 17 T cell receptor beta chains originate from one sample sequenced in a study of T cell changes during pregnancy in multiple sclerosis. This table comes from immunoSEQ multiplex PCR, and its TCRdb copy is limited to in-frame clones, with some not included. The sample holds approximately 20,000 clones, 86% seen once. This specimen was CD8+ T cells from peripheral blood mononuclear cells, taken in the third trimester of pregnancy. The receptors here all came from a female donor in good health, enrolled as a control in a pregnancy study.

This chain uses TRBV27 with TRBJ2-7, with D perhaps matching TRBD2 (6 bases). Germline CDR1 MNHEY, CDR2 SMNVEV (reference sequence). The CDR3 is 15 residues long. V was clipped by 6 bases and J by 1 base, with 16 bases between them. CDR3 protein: CASSLGGFGSYEQYF. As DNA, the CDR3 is TGTGCCAGCAGCCTGGGGGGATTTGGGTCCTACGAGCAGTACTTC.

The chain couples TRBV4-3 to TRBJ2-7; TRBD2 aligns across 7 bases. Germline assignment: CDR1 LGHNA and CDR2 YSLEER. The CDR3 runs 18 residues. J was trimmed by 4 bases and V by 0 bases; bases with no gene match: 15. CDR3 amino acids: CASSQDVGLTDLMYEQYF. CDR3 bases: TGCGCCAGCAGCCAAGATGTGGGACTAACGGATCTGATGTACGAGCAGTACTTC.

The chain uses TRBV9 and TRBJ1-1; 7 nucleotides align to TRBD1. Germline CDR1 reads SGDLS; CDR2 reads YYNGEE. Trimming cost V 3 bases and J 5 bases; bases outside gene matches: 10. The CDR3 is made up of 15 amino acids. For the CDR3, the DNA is TGTGCCAGCAGCGCCTCAGGGGGTGGTGGGACTGAAGCTTTCTTT. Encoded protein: CASSASGGGGTEAFF.

The CDR3 spells CASSRGPGSDTQYF. Here the CDR3 DNA reads TGTGCCAGCAGTAGGGGGCCAGGGTCAGATACGCAGTATTTT. The gene calls are TRBV28 and TRBJ2-3; 7 nucleotides match TRBD1. Germline CDR1 MDHEN, CDR2 SYDVKM. This CDR3 has 14 residues. V gave up 5 bases and J gave up 4 bases; unmatched junction bases: 6.

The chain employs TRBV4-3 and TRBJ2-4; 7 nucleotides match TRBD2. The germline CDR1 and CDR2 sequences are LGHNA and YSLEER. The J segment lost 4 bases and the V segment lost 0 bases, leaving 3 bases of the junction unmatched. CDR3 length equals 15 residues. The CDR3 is CASSQDTGGKNIQYF. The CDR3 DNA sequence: TGCGCCAGCAGCCAAGATACGGGGGGAAAAAACATTCAGTACTTC.

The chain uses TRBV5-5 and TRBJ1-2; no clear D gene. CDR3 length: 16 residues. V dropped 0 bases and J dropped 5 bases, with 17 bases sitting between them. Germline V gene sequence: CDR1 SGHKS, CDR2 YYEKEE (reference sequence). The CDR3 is CASSLAPGRVTYGYTF. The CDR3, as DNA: TGTGCCAGCAGCTTGGCCCCTGGTCGTGTGACATATGGCTACACCTTC. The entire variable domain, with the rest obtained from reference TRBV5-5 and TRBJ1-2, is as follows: DAGVTQSPTHLIKTRGQQVTLRCSPISGHKSVSWYQQVLGQGPQFIFQYYEKEERGRGNFPDRFSARQFPNYSSELNVNALLLGDSALYLCASSLAPGRVTYGYTFGSGTRLTVV.

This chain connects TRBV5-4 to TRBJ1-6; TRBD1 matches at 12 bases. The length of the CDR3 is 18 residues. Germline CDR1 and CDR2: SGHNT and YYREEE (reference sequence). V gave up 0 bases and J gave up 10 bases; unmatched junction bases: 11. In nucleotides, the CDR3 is TGTGCCAGCAGCTTGGCCGGGGGACAGGGGGCGGTTCGCTCACCCCTCCACTTT. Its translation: CASSLAGGQGAVRSPLHF.

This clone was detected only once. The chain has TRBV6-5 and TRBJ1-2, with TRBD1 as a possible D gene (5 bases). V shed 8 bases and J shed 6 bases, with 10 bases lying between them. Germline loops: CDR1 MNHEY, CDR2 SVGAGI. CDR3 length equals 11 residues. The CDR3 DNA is TGTGCCAGCGGAGGGGTTCATGGCTACACCTTC. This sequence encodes CASGGVHGYTF.

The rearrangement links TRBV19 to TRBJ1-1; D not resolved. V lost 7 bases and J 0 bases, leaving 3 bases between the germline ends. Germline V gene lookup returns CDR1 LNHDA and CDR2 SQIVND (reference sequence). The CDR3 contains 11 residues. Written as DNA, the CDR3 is TGTGCCAGTACCATGAACACTGAAGCTTTCTTT. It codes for CASTMNTEAFF.

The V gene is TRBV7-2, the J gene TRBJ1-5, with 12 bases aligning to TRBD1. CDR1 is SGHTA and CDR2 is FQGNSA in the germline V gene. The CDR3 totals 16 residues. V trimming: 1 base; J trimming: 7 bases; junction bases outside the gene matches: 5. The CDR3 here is CASSLGDRGRKQPQHF. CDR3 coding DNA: TGTGCCAGCAGCTTAGGGGACAGGGGGCGAAAACAGCCCCAGCATTTT. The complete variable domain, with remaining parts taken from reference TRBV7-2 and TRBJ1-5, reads GAGVSQSPSNKVTEKGKDVELRCDPISGHTALYWYRQSLGQGLEFLIYFQGNSAPDKSGLPSDRFSAERTGGSVSTLTIQRTQQEDSAVYLCASSLGDRGRKQPQHFGDGTRLSIL.

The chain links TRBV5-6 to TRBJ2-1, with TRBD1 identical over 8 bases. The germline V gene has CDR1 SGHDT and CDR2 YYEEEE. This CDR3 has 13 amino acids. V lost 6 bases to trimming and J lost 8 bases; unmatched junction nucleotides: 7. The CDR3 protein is CASTTGAQHEQFF. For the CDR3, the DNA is TGTGCCAGCACGACAGGGGCGCAGCATGAGCAGTTCTTC.

In nucleotides, the CDR3 is TGCGCCAGCAGCCAAGTTACTAGCGGGTACAATGAGCAGTTCTTC. It encodes CASSQVTSGYNEQFF. J is TRBJ2-1 and V is TRBV4-1; 9 bases fit TRBD2. In germline, CDR1 is MGHRA, CDR2 YSYEKL. The V and J ends lost 1 base and 4 bases, in that order; junction bases with no gene match: 2. The CDR3 is made up of 15 amino acids.

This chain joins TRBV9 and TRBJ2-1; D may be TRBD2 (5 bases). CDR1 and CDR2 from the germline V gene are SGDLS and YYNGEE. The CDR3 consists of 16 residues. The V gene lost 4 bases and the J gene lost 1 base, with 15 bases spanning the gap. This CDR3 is CASSFRYSGSYNEQFF. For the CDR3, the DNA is TGTGCCAGCAGCTTTCGTTACTCGGGGTCCTACAATGAGCAGTTCTTC. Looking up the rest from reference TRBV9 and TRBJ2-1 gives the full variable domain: DSGVTQTPKHLITATGQRVTLRCSPRSGDLSVYWYQQSLDQGLQFLIQYYNGEERAKGNILERFSAQQFPDLHSELNLSSLELGDSALYFCASSFRYSGSYNEQFFGPGTRLTVL.

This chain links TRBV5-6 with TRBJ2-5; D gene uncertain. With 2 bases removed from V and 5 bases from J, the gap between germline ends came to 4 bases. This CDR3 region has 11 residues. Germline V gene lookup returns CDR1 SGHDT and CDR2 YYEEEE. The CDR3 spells CASSFRETQYF. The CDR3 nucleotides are TGTGCCAGCAGCTTTCGGGAGACCCAGTACTTC.

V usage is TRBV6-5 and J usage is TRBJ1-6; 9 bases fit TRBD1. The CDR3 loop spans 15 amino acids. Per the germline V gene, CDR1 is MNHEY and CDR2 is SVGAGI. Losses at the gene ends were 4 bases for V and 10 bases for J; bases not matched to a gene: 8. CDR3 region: CASSSFRDRESPLHF. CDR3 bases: TGTGCCAGCAGTTCATTCCGGGACAGGGAATCACCCCTCCACTTT.

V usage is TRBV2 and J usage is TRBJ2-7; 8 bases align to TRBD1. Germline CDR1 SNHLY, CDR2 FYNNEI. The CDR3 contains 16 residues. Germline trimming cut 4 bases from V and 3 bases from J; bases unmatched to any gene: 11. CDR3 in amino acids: CASSADRESYGYEQYF. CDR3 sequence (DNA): TGTGCCAGCAGTGCGGACAGGGAAAGTTACGGCTACGAGCAGTACTTC.

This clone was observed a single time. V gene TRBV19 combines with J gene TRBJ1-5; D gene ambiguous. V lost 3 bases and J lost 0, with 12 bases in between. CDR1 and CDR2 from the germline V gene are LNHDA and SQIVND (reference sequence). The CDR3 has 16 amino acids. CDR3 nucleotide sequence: TGTGCCAGTAGTATCACGGGGTCCTATAGCAATCAGCCCCAGCATTTT. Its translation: CASSITGSYSNQPQHF.